This T cell receptor (beta chain) was retrieved from a study of T cell changes during pregnancy in multiple sclerosis. Generated by immunoSEQ multiplex PCR, the TCRdb table keeps only in-frame clones and is missing some. This repertoire shows about 87,000 clones, around 95% found once; its top ten account for roughly 1.4%. V was pared by 6 bases and J by 1 base, with 9 bases between. The CDR3 has 14 amino acids. The germline V gene encodes CDR1 MDHEN and CDR2 SYDVKM. The sequenced sample was peripheral blood, obtained in the third trimester of pregnancy. This sequence joins TRBV28 and TRBJ2-2, with D tentatively TRBD1 (5 bases). The clonotype was recovered from a female donor in good health, enrolled as a control in a pregnancy study. CDR3 DNA sequence: TGTGCCAGCAGCCTTACAGGGAACACCGGGGAGCTGTTTTTT. This encodes CASSLTGNTGELFF.